This entry describes one TCR beta chain. The method was immunoSEQ multiplex PCR; TCRdb's version includes in-frame clones alone and lacks a portion of them. The table has about 150,000 clones, roughly 93% seen once. These data come from a study of control samples from healthy donors and cancer patients. CDR3 size: 15 residues. Trimming removed 5 bases from V and 0 bases from J; junction bases left unmatched: 4. Germline CDR1 and CDR2: SGHTA and FQGTGA. The source material was blood. The J gene is TRBJ2-3, the V gene TRBV7-3; 8 positions agree with TRBD2. This TCR came from a man in his late teens or twenties in good health. DNA for the CDR3: TGTGCCAGCAGCCCCACTAGCGGTAGCACAGATACGCAGTATTTT. Amino acid sequence: CASSPTSGSTDTQYF.